The T cell receptor beta chain described here comes from a study of breast tumors, draining lymph nodes, adjacent tissues. Axillary draining lymph nodes of breast cancer patients supplied the node samples. TCRdb fed the multiplex PCR reads into MiXCR, producing one record per CDR3 protein. The table lists some 150,000 distinct CDR3 sequences, 25% to 40% of them singletons. Regarding the study as a whole: Compared with lymph nodes, tumors were less diverse; compared with nontumor tissue, more.

This clonotype was observed many times. What it binds is unknown. The CDR3 is made up of 21 amino acids. Germline CDR1 reads SEHNR; CDR2 reads FQNEAQ (reference sequence). J lost 6 bases, V lost 7 bases, and 28 bases had no gene match. V and J are TRBV7-9 and TRBJ2-3; TRBD2 aligns across 10 bases. This receptor was identified in a female donor with breast cancer. Some clones in this sample may be carry-over from other donors' samples. The source material was axillary lymph node tissue. The CDR3 DNA follows: TGTGCCAGCATCCCTTTAGGGAAGGGGGATAGCGGGAGGTGGGAGGGTGATACGCAGTATTTT. Translating it yields CASIPLGKGDSGRWEGDTQYF. The whole variable domain, remainder taken from reference TRBV7-9 and TRBJ2-3, is DTGVSQNPRHKITKRGQNVTFRCDPISEHNRLYWYRQTLGQGPEFLTYFQNEAQLEKSRLLSDRFSAERPKGSFSTLEIQRTEQGDSAMYLCASIPLGKGDSGRWEGDTQYFGPGTRLTVL.